These 2 T cell receptor beta chains were sequenced from one sample in a study of cytotoxic CD8 clonotypes in ibrutinib-treated CLL. Assay: immunoSEQ multiplex PCR; the TCRdb copy retains only in-frame clones and omits some. The data contain 100,000 to 150,000 clones, approximately 85% of them singletons. This specimen consisted of PBMCs, obtained after 24 months of ibrutinib treatment. The receptor set was obtained from a human donor with chronic lymphocytic leukemia.

The CDR3, as DNA: TGTGCCAGCAGCCAAGATCCGGAACAGTCAACTTTCTTT. It yields the protein CASSQDPEQSTFF. The chain has TRBV4-2 and TRBJ1-1; D is unresolved. From germline, CDR1 is LGHNA and CDR2 YNFKEQ. The CDR3 has 13 residues. Trimming took off 0 bases at V and 12 bases at J, with 14 bases between the two ends.

This clone was counted once. This chain links TRBV10-3 with TRBJ2-3; D possibly uses TRBD1 or TRBD2 (7 bases each). The V end was cut by 4 bases, the J end by 6 bases, with 20 bases between. CDR3 length: 16 amino acids. Germline values: CDR1 ENHRY, CDR2 SYGVKD. For the CDR3, the DNA is TGTGCCATCAGTGGGGAGGGGAGGGGGCGCTCGGATACGCAGTATTTT. Encoded protein: CAISGEGRGRSDTQYF.